The clone carrying this T cell receptor beta chain was counted between two and nine times. Antigen: not known. Time point reported: patch test 3, about 24 weeks after DPC sensitization. Specified treatment: therapeutic diphenylcyclopropenone sensitization with weekly scalp DPC. The sample originates from a study of human T cells and chemical hapten exposure. Study conclusions and caveats: Expanded TCRs grouped into significantly more large CDR3 similarity clusters than controls produced. Those TCRs sitting above 1 in 1000 frequency stayed the same with DPC sensitization. The donors suffered from alopecia, so their immune response may not match that of healthy people.

MiXCR, run by TCRdb on the RACE reads, gives a single entry per CDR3 protein. The repertoire consists of just under 65,000 distinct CDR3 sequences, with more than 9.5% occurring once and the leading ten covering less than 2.5%. V dropped 5 bases and J dropped 3; count of bases not matched to a gene: 3. CDR3 length: 15 amino acids. In germline, CDR1 is SEHNR, CDR2 FQNEAQ (reference sequence). The chain links TRBV7-9 to TRBJ2-1; 11 nucleotides line up with TRBD2. Sequencing used whole blood, obtained in connection with sensitization to the hapten diphenylcyclopropenone (DPC). The clonotype originates from a woman aged 25 to 39 with alopecia areata. Some clones in this sample may be carry-over from other donors' samples. CDR3 loop: CASSQGLADYNEQFF. CDR3 sequence (DNA): TGTGCCAGCAGCCAGGGACTAGCGGACTACAATGAGCAGTTCTTC.